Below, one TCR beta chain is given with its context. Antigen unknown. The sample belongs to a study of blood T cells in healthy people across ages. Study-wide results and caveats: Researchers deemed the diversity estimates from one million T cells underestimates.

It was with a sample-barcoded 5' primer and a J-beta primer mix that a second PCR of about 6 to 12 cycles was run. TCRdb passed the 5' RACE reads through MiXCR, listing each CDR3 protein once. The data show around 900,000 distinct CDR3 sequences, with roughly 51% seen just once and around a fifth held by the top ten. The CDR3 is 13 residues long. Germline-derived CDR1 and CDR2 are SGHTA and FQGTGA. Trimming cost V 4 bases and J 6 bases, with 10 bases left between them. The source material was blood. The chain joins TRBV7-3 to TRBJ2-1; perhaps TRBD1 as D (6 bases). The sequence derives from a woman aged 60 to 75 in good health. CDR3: CASSYQGSNEQFF. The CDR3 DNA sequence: TGTGCCAGCAGCTACCAGGGGTCCAATGAGCAGTTCTTC.